This TCR beta chain was identified during a study of CD8+ T cells in alopecia areata. On the study more broadly: Administration of oral tofacitinib to treated patients was at 5 to 10 mg twice daily.

cDNA serving as the sequencing template came from extracted, reverse transcribed RNA. TCRdb keeps only in-frame clones here, not all; method: immunoSEQ multiplex PCR. Of some 130,000 clones listed, more than 40% were seen once; the top ten hold about 17%. The receptor was derived from a human donor with alopecia areata. The sample consisted of CD8+ T cells sorted from blood, taken at week 0.

In nucleotides, the CDR3 is TGTGCCAGCAGCCCCCAAGGATACGAGCAGTACTTC. Amino acid sequence: CASSPQGYEQYF. This chain joins TRBV13 and TRBJ2-7; D gene uncertain. Germline CDR1 is PRHDT and CDR2 is FYEKMQ (reference sequence). The CDR3 loop spans 12 amino acids. Trimming cost V 5 bases and J 4 bases, with 9 bases left between them.